One sample yielded the 28 T cell receptor beta chains listed below, sequenced in a study of CD8 T cells in Susac syndrome. The RNA input was roughly 0.45 to 1 ug, and it was reverse transcribed with random hexamers. TCRdb re-called the immunoSEQ multiplex PCR reads through MiXCR, storing one row per CDR3 protein. This sample has over 130,000 distinct CDR3 sequences, with over 90% found just once. The sequenced material came from CD4+ T cells from PBMCs. The receptors originated from a human donor with Susac syndrome.

V and J are TRBV3-1 and TRBJ2-3; tentatively, D is TRBD2 (5 bases). The V end lost 0 bases, the J end lost 4 bases, and 8 bases lay between the germline ends. Looked up from germline, CDR1 is LGHDT and CDR2 is YNNKEL (reference sequence). CDR3 length: 14 residues. Written as DNA, the CDR3 is TGTGCCAGCAGCCAAGATGTGCGGGCAGATACGCAGTATTTT. Translated, it gives CASSQDVRADTQYF.

The chain recombines TRBV7-8 with TRBJ2-2; either TRBD1 or TRBD2 may supply D (6 bases each). V lost 2 bases, J lost 4 bases, and 14 bases lay in between. CDR1 is SGHVS and CDR2 is FQNEAQ in the germline V gene. The CDR3 totals 16 residues. The CDR3 sequence is CASSLPGWGATGELFF. The CDR3 nucleotides read TGTGCCAGCAGCTTACCCGGGTGGGGGGCCACCGGGGAGCTGTTTTTT.

DNA for the CDR3: TGCAGTGCTAGAGATGGCAGGGTGGGGCGTCAGCCCCAGCATTTT. This codes for CSARDGRVGRQPQHF. V and J are TRBV20-1 and TRBJ1-5; maybe TRBD1 (5 bases). The CDR3 loop spans 15 amino acids. V lost 0 bases and J 6 bases, leaving 15 bases between the germline ends. Germline V gene lookup returns CDR1 DFQATT and CDR2 SNEGSKA (reference sequence).

This sequence joins TRBV15 and TRBJ1-2, with D uncertain. V was pared by 1 base and J by 2 bases, with 2 bases between. This CDR3 has 12 amino acids. Germline CDR1 and CDR2: LNHNV and YYDKDF (reference sequence). CDR3 in amino acids: CATSRGNYGYTF. The CDR3 DNA is TGTGCCACCAGCAGAGGCAACTATGGCTACACCTTC. Filled out from reference TRBV15 and TRBJ1-2, the complete variable domain reads DAMVIQNPRYQVTQFGKPVTLSCSQTLNHNVMYWYQQKSSQAPKLLFHYYDKDFNNEADTPDNFQSRRPNTSFCFLDIRSPGLGDTAMYLCATSRGNYGYTFGSGTRLTVV.

V and J are TRBV11-3 and TRBJ2-1; no definite D call. V lost 0 bases to trimming and J lost 10 bases, with 16 bases between them. In germline, CDR1 is SGHNT, CDR2 YENEEA. The CDR3 spans 15 residues. The CDR3 spells CASSLDSVTAGEQFF. The CDR3 nucleotides read TGTGCCAGCAGCTTAGATTCAGTGACGGCTGGGGAGCAGTTCTTC.

The rearrangement uses TRBV5-4 and TRBJ2-2, with a tentative D call TRBD1 (6 bases). This CDR3 is 16 amino acids long. Per the germline V gene, CDR1 is SGHNT and CDR2 is YYREEE (reference sequence). Between the trimmed V and J ends, which lost 4 bases and 1 base, there was a span of 14 bases. The CDR3 sequence: CASSLSDSQNTGELFF. The CDR3, as DNA: TGTGCCAGCAGCCTCTCGGACAGCCAGAACACCGGGGAGCTGTTTTTT.

The chain carries TRBV28 and TRBJ1-1; D is unresolved. The V and J ends lost 7 bases and 1 base respectively, with 16 bases between them. Germline loops: CDR1 MDHEN, CDR2 SYDVKM. This CDR3 region has 15 residues. CDR3 coding DNA: TGTGCCAGCACCCTGAGGCGAACTTGGAACACTGAAGCTTTCTTT. Translation: CASTLRRTWNTEAFF.

The J gene is TRBJ2-2, the V gene TRBV9, with D perhaps being TRBD1 or TRBD2 (5 bases each). CDR3 length: 15 amino acids. Germline assignment: CDR1 SGDLS and CDR2 YYNGEE. Trimming shortened V by 3 bases and J by 1 base, and 10 bases separated the two germline ends. The DNA for the CDR3 is TGTGCCAGCAGCGATGAGGGACGGAACACCGGGGAGCTGTTTTTT. It specifies CASSDEGRNTGELFF.

The chain is built from TRBV30 and TRBJ1-6; D uncertain. In germline, CDR1 is GTSNPN, CDR2 SVGIG (reference sequence). V lost 4 bases and J 6 bases, leaving 13 bases between the germline ends. The CDR3 spans 14 residues. CDR3 region: CAWTLGLGNSPLHF. In DNA, the CDR3 is TGTGCCTGGACACTAGGGCTTGGTAATTCACCCCTCCACTTT.

V is TRBV30 and J is TRBJ2-1; a possible D gene is TRBD2 (6 bases). Germline loops: CDR1 GTSNPN, CDR2 SVGIG (reference sequence). V shed 3 bases and J shed 5 bases, with 11 bases lying between them. The CDR3 extends over 13 amino acids. The CDR3 region is CAWSGAGNNEQFF. The CDR3 coding sequence is TGTGCCTGGAGCGGGGCGGGGAACAATGAGCAGTTCTTC.

This chain joins TRBV15 and TRBJ2-7, with unresolved D. The V gene's germline CDR1 is LNHNV and CDR2 YYDKDF (reference sequence). This CDR3 spans 13 amino acids. V lost 0 bases to trimming and J lost 6 bases, with 9 bases between them. In nucleotides, the CDR3 is TGTGCCACCAGCAGAGATTGGGCTGGCGAGCAGTACTTC. This sequence encodes CATSRDWAGEQYF.

The rearrangement joins TRBV5-1 to TRBJ1-2; D not certain. V shed 3 bases and J shed 1 base, with 7 bases lying between them. Germline V gives CDR1 SGHRS, CDR2 YFSETQ. The CDR3 runs to 13 residues. The CDR3 coding sequence is TGCGCCAGCAGCTCCAGAGATAACTATGGCTACACCTTC. It yields the protein CASSSRDNYGYTF.

This chain connects TRBV5-6 to TRBJ1-5; 8 bases line up with TRBD1. The CDR3 extends over 20 amino acids. V was pared by 7 bases and J by 0 bases, with 21 bases of the junction left unmatched. Per the germline V gene, CDR1 is SGHDT and CDR2 is YYEEEE. CDR3 coding DNA: TGTGCCAGCTACCAATTCGAGGACAGGGAAGGAGGCTATAGCAATCAGCCCCAGCATTTT. Translating gives CASYQFEDREGGYSNQPQHF.

The chain links TRBV19 to TRBJ2-2; 9 bases agree with TRBD2. There are 14 residues in the CDR3. The germline V gene encodes CDR1 LNHDA and CDR2 SQIVND (reference sequence). Trimming at V came to 8 bases and at J to 0 bases, leaving 1 base not matched to a gene. This CDR3 reads CASSSGANTGELFF. CDR3 nucleotide sequence: TGTGCCAGTTCTAGCGGGGCGAACACCGGGGAGCTGTTTTTT.

This rearrangement joins TRBV5-1 to TRBJ2-5, with 8 bases matching TRBD2. CDR3 length equals 14 residues. Germline V CDR1 and CDR2: SGHRS, YFSETQ. V was pared by 4 bases and J by 1 base, with 3 bases of the junction left unmatched. CDR3 nucleotides: TGCGCCAGCAGCCCGGGGGGGGGCCAAGAGACCCAGTACTTC. The encoded protein is CASSPGGGQETQYF.

The rearrangement links TRBV7-9 to TRBJ2-3, with D possibly called TRBD1 or TRBD2 (5 bases each). Germline V lookup: CDR1 SEHNR, CDR2 FQNEAQ (reference sequence). The ends were cut back, 5 bases at V and 9 bases at J, with 15 bases in the middle. CDR3 length: 13 amino acids. CDR3 protein: CASSHRGARTQYF. The CDR3 DNA is TGTGCCAGCAGCCATCGGGGCGCCCGGACGCAGTATTTT. Combining the CDR3 with reference TRBV7-9 and TRBJ2-3 gives the whole variable domain DTGVSQNPRHKITKRGQNVTFRCDPISEHNRLYWYRQTLGQGPEFLTYFQNEAQLEKSRLLSDRFSAERPKGSFSTLEIQRTEQGDSAMYLCASSHRGARTQYFGPGTRLTVL.

The chain recombines TRBV7-9 with TRBJ2-3; 7 bases align to TRBD1. The CDR3 totals 16 residues. The junction had 14 bases not matched to a gene; V was cut back by 5 bases and J by 6 bases. Looked up from germline, CDR1 is SEHNR and CDR2 is FQNEAQ (reference sequence). CDR3 nucleotide sequence: TGTGCCAGCAGCCTCGTTCGATCTACAGGGGATGATACGCAGTATTTT. Translating it yields CASSLVRSTGDDTQYF.

The chain uses TRBV20-1 and TRBJ1-5; TRBD1 is a possible D gene (6 bases). Trimming removed 6 bases at V and 2 bases at J, with 14 bases between. CDR1 is DFQATT and CDR2 is SNEGSKA in the germline V gene (reference sequence). The CDR3 has 14 residues. CDR3 residues: CSATDSTGNQPQHF. The DNA for the CDR3 is TGCAGTGCGACGGACAGTACGGGCAATCAGCCCCAGCATTTT.

This rearrangement joins TRBV3-1 to TRBJ1-1; D call uncertain. Germline values: CDR1 LGHDT, CDR2 YNNKEL (reference sequence). This CDR3 is built from 14 residues. The germline V and J ends were trimmed by 2 bases and 0 bases, with 7 bases remaining between them. CDR3 in amino acids: CASSQRDVNTEAFF. The CDR3, as DNA: TGTGCCAGCAGCCAACGAGACGTGAACACTGAAGCTTTCTTT.

In its sample, this clonotype was seen once. The J gene is TRBJ2-7, the V gene TRBV7-2; no definite D call. Germline V lookup: CDR1 SGHTA, CDR2 FQGNSA. Trimming removed 0 bases at V and 6 bases at J, with 9 bases between. CDR3 length: 13 residues. The CDR3 region has the DNA TGTGCCAGCAGCTTAGCGGTTAGCCCCGAGCAGTACTTC. It is translated as CASSLAVSPEQYF.

The chain couples TRBV20-1 to TRBJ2-5, with D possibly TRBD2 on 6 matching bases. CDR1 is DFQATT and CDR2 is SNEGSKA in the germline V gene (reference sequence). CDR3 size: 13 residues. V shed 3 bases and J shed 2 bases, with 10 bases lying between them. The chain's CDR3 is CSASGRLQETQYF. CDR3 sequence (DNA): TGCAGTGCTAGCGGGAGACTACAAGAGACCCAGTACTTC.

V gene TRBV28 combines with J gene TRBJ1-1; perhaps TRBD1 as D (6 bases). Trimming removed 5 bases at V and 4 bases at J, with 17 bases between. The germline V gene encodes CDR1 MDHEN and CDR2 SYDVKM. The CDR3 length is 15 residues. The CDR3 loop is CASSTGTSGSTEAFF. DNA of the CDR3: TGTGCCAGCAGTACAGGGACTTCTGGGAGCACTGAAGCTTTCTTT.

CDR3 sequence (DNA): TGCAGCGTCGGCCGGGACAGTAACTATGGCTACACCTTC. This gives the protein CSVGRDSNYGYTF. The chain has TRBV29-1 and TRBJ1-2; 7 bases match TRBD1. Trimming at V came to 6 bases and at J to 1 base, leaving 5 bases not matched to a gene. The germline gives CDR1 SQVTM, CDR2 ANQGSEA. The CDR3 totals 13 residues.

V and J are TRBV5-4 and TRBJ1-1; D is possibly TRBD1 (6 bases). In germline, CDR1 is SGHNT, CDR2 YYREEE (reference sequence). This CDR3 contains 14 residues. V lost 4 bases and J lost 0, with 10 bases in between. The CDR3 spells CASSRDTMNTEAFF. The CDR3 bases are TGTGCCAGCAGCCGGGACACCATGAACACTGAAGCTTTCTTT. The complete variable domain, with remaining parts taken from reference TRBV5-4 and TRBJ1-1, reads ETGVTQSPTHLIKTRGQQVTLRCSSQSGHNTVSWYQQALGQGPQFIFQYYREEENGRGNFPPRFSGLQFPNYSSELNVNALELDDSALYLCASSRDTMNTEAFFGQGTRLTVV.

This rearrangement joins TRBV18 to TRBJ2-3; 10 bases match TRBD2. Germline CDR1 KGHSH, CDR2 LQKENI. The J segment lost 3 bases and the V segment lost 2 bases, leaving 5 bases of the junction unmatched. The CDR3 extends over 16 amino acids. Here the CDR3 reads CASSPFPSGGTDTQYF. The CDR3 DNA is TGTGCCAGCTCACCATTCCCTAGCGGGGGAACAGATACGCAGTATTTT.

This chain joins TRBV4-2 and TRBJ2-5; maybe TRBD2 (6 bases). Trimming took 1 base from V and 5 from J, leaving 11 bases between them. CDR1 LGHNA and CDR2 YNFKEQ come from the germline V gene. The CDR3 is 14 residues long. In DNA, the CDR3 is TGTGCCAGCAGCCAAGTCACTAGCTCGGAGACCCAGTACTTC. It codes for CASSQVTSSETQYF.

This chain links TRBV12-3 or TRBV12-4 with TRBJ2-5; 7 nucleotides match TRBD1. This CDR3 has 16 residues. V lost 3 bases, J lost 2 bases, and 9 bases stayed unmatched. The CDR3 loop is CASSLRGLVFQETQYF. DNA of the CDR3: TGTGCCAGCAGTTTGAGGGGGCTAGTCTTTCAAGAGACCCAGTACTTC.

The V and J genes are TRBV7-6 and TRBJ2-5; D gene unclear. This CDR3 is built from 12 residues. Germline V CDR1 and CDR2: SGHVS, FNYEAQ. Trimming left V 2 bases short and J 5 bases short, with 6 bases between. The CDR3 DNA sequence: TGTGCCAGCAGCTTACAGCGCGAGACCCAGTACTTC. As protein: CASSLQRETQYF.